This T cell receptor beta chain comes out of a study of CD4+ T cells in melanoma. The study, taken as a whole, reports: A reported correlation linked neoantigen-specific CD4+ T cells to CD8+, macrophage and B cell function. Diverse differentiation states were reported for melanoma neoantigen-specific CD4+ T cells.

Sequencing used immunoSEQ multiplex PCR; TCRdb keeps in-frame clones, though not all of them. The sample records some 10,000 clones, 65% to 70% being singletons. Germline lookup yields CDR1 LGHNA and CDR2 YNFKEQ. The CDR3 loop spans 14 amino acids. Trimming took 2 bases from V and 5 from J, leaving 10 bases between them. For this clone: Its antigen is still unknown.

The sequencing input was cells from a culture (not recorded whether cultured in vitro). The source of this sequence is a human donor with melanoma. V is TRBV4-2 and J is TRBJ2-4; the D is unclear. The CDR3 sequence is CASSQSLYENIQYF. CDR3 DNA sequence: TGTGCCAGCAGCCAAAGCTTGTACGAAAACATTCAGTACTTC.